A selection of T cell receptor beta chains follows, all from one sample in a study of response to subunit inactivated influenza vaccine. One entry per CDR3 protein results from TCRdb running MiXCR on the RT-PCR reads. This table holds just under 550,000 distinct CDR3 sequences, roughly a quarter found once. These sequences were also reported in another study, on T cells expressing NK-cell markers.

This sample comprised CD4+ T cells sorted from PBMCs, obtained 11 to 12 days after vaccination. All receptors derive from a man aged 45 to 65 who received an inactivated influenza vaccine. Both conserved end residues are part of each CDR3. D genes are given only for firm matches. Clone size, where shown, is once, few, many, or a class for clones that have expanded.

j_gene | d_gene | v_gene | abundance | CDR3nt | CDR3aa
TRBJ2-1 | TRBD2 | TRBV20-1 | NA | TGCAGTGCCGGGGAACTGGGACTAGGGGTGGAGCAGTTCTTC | CSAGELGLGVEQFF
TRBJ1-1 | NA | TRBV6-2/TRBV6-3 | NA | TGTGCCAGCAGTCTCGTGGGTTTCAACACTGAAGCTTTCTTT | CASSLVGFNTEAFF
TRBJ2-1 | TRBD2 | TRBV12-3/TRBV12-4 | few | TGTGCCAGCACCCCTGGCGGCGGGAGCCGGACCGGCAATGAGCAGTTCTTC | CASTPGGGSRTGNEQFF
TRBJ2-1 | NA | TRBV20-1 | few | TGCAGTGCTAGATCACTAGCATACAATGAGCAGTTCTTC | CSARSLAYNEQFF
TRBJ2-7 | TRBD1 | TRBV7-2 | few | TGTGCCAGCAGCCCGAGACAGGGCCTCTACGAGCAGTACTTC | CASSPRQGLYEQYF
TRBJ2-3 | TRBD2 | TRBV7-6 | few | TGTGCCAGCAGCCGGGGACTAGCGGGCCCCACAGATACGCAGTATTTT | CASSRGLAGPTDTQYF
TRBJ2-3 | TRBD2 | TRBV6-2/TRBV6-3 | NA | TGTGCCAGCAGTTACTCAACCGGGACTAGCGGACCCTCAAGCACAGATACGCAGTATTTT | CASSYSTGTSGPSSTDTQYF
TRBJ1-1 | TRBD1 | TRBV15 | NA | TGTGCCACCAGCAGAGATAAGGGGGCTCCTGAAGCTTTCTTT | CATSRDKGAPEAFF
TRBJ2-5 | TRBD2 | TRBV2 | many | TGTGCCAGCAGTCCCGGGACTAGAAGCGAGACCCAGTACTTC | CASSPGTRSETQYF
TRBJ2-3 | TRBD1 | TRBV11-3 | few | TGTGCCAGCAGCCTCGGGACAGCTAGCACAGATACGCAGTATTTT | CASSLGTASTDTQYF
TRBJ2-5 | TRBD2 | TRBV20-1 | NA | TGCAGTGCCAGCACTAGCGGGGGGGCCCGTGAGACCCAGTACTTC | CSASTSGGARETQYF
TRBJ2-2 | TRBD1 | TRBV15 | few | TGTGCCACCAGCGGATTCGCCGGGACAGGGGGCGCGAGCGGGGAGCTGTTTTTT | CATSGFAGTGGASGELFF
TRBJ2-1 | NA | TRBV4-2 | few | TGTGCCAGCAGCAATCGCCTAGCCTACAATGAGCAGTTCTTC | CASSNRLAYNEQFF
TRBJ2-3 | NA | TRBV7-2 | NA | TGTGCCAGCACCTTACTGGGGGGACCTAGGGATACGCAGTATTTT | CASTLLGGPRDTQYF
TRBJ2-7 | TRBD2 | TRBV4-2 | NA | TGTGCCAGCAGCCAAGGTAGCGGGGAATACGAGCAGTACTTC | CASSQGSGEYEQYF
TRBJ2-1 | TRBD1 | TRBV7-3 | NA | TGTGCCAGCAGCTTACAGGGGGCGTTTTACAATGAGCAGTTCTTC | CASSLQGAFYNEQFF
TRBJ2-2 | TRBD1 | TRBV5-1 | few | TGCGCCAGCAGCTTGTTTTGGGGACAGGGGTCGAACACCGGGGAGCTGTTTTTT | CASSLFWGQGSNTGELFF
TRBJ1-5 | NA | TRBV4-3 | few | TGCGCCAGCAGCCAAGTCCCTTTAAGAAATCAGCCCCAGCATTTT | CASSQVPLRNQPQHF
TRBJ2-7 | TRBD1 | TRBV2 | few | TGTGCCAGCAGGCCGGGACAGGCTTTACACGAGCAGTACTTC | CASRPGQALHEQYF
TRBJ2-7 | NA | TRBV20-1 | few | TGCAGTGCTAGTAAATACGTTCTTAGCGAGCAGTACTTC | CSASKYVLSEQYF
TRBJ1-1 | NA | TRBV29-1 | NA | TGCAGCGGAAAGACAGAAAACACTGAAGCTTTCTTT | CSGKTENTEAFF
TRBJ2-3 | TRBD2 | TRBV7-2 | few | TGTGCCAGCAGCTTAGTCGGGACTAGCTACGATACGCAGTATTTT | CASSLVGTSYDTQYF
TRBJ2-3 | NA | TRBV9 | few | TGTGCCAGCAGCTGGACAGACTCTAGCACAGATACGCAGTATTTT | CASSWTDSSTDTQYF
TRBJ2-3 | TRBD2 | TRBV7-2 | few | TGTGCCAGCAGCCCCATCGGGGGGTCCGCAGATACGCAGTATTTT | CASSPIGGSADTQYF
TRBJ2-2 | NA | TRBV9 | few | TGTGCCAGCAGCGTATTCGCCGGAACCGGGGAGCTGTTTTTT | CASSVFAGTGELFF
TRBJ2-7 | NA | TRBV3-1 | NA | TGTGCCAGCAGCCAAGATGCCCAGTTCTACGAGCAGTACTTC | CASSQDAQFYEQYF
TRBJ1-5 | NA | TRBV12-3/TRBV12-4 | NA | TGTGCCAGCAGTGTACAGCACAATCAGCCCCAGCATTTT | CASSVQHNQPQHF
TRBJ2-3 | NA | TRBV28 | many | TGTGCCAGCAGTTTACAGGGGCCAGATACGCAGTATTTT | CASSLQGPDTQYF
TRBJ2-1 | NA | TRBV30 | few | TGTGCCTGGAGTTCCAGCGGGCCCGTGATCTTC | CAWSSSGPVIF
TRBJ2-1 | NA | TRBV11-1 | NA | TGTGCCAGCAGCTTAGGGGAAAGTCGAAGTGGAAGTCACAATGAGCAGTTCTTC | CASSLGESRSGSHNEQFF
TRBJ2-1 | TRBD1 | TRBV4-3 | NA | TGCGCCAGCAGCCCAGTGACAGGGCCCCACAATGAGCAGTTCTTC | CASSPVTGPHNEQFF
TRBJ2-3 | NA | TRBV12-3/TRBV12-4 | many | TGTGCCAGCAGGCCACGGGACCTCTGGGCAGATACGCAGTATTTT | CASRPRDLWADTQYF
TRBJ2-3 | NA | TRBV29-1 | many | TGCAGCGTCGGACAGTTAGATACGCAGTATTTT | CSVGQLDTQYF
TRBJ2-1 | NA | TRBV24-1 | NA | TGTGCCACCAGCCCCTCCGACAATGAGCAGTTCTTC | CATSPSDNEQFF
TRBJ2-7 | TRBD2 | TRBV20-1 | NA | TGCAGTGCCAAGGTGCCTAGCGGGAGTTACGAGCAGTACTTC | CSAKVPSGSYEQYF
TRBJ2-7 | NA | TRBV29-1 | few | TGCAGCGCCTATACACCCCCAGACTACGAGCAGTACTTC | CSAYTPPDYEQYF
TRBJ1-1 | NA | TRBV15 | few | TGTGCCACCAGCAGAGGACCCGGGACAAAGAACACTGAAGCTTTCTTT | CATSRGPGTKNTEAFF
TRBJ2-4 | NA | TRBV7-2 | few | TGTGCCAGCAGCTCCCCGACGAGGTCCAAAAACATTCAGTACTTC | CASSSPTRSKNIQYF
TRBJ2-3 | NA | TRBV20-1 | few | TGCAGTGCCAAGGATCTACCCGGACGAGCGAATACGCAGTATTTT | CSAKDLPGRANTQYF
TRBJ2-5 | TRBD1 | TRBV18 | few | TGTGCCAGCTCACGACCGACAGGGCCGGTAAGGGAGACCCAGTACTTC | CASSRPTGPVRETQYF
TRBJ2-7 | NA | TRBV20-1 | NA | TGCAGTGCTAGACGTTCCGGGAATTACAACGAGCAGTACTTC | CSARRSGNYNEQYF